Listed below are T cell receptor beta chains from one sample, sequenced in a study of T-cell reconstitution after alpha-beta-depleted transplantation in children. One entry per CDR3 protein, called by TCRdb with MiXCR from the PCR reads. The table includes 500,000 or so distinct CDR3 sequences, approximately 32% detected once. Sequences were derived from PBMCs from the stem cell graft donor, sampled from the stem cell graft. The receptors come from a human donor who donated a stem cell graft to a child with aplastic anemia. Both conserved end residues are part of each CDR3. D genes are given only for firm matches. Clone size appears in some rows only: once, few, many, or a class for an expanded clone.

D gene,V gene,clone size,J gene,CDR3 DNA,CDR3 protein
NA,TRBV18,NA,TRBJ1-3,TGTGCCAGCTCACCGATGGCCGAACTTCTTTATTTTTACGGAAACACCATATATTTT,CASSPMAELLYFYGNTIYF
NA,TRBV20-1,NA,TRBJ2-3,TGCAGTGCTAGAGAACAGGGAACCCCGCCGGGAGTGCAGTATTTT,CSAREQGTPPGVQYF
NA,TRBV20-1,NA,TRBJ1-5,TGCAGTGCTAGAGATTGGGAGGGGGGTCAGCCCCAGCATTTT,CSARDWEGGQPQHF
NA,TRBV6-1,NA,TRBJ1-5,TGTGCCAGCAGATCAACAGGCGACAATCAGCCCCAGCATTTT,CASRSTGDNQPQHF
NA,TRBV10-2,few,TRBJ1-1,TGCGCCAGCAGCGTGGGTCAGGCCTTTGAAGCTTTCTTT,CASSVGQAFEAFF
NA,TRBV9,many,TRBJ2-1,TGTGCCAGCAGCGTAGCTCCCAGGATCACCTACAATGAGCAGTTCTTC,CASSVAPRITYNEQFF
NA,TRBV7-3,few,TRBJ1-1,TGTGCCAGCAGCTTATGGGGGGGCACAGAGAACACTGAAGCTTTCTTT,CASSLWGGTENTEAFF
TRBD1,TRBV20-1,NA,TRBJ2-2,TGCAGTGCCATGGGGTCGGGACAGGGGCACGGGGAGCTGTTTTTT,CSAMGSGQGHGELFF
NA,TRBV20-1,few,TRBJ2-3,TGCAGTGCTAGAGAGGGAACGGGAGTAAGAGATACGCAGTATTTT,CSAREGTGVRDTQYF
TRBD1,TRBV5-1,few,TRBJ1-5,TGCGCCAGCAGCTTGGGGACAGGGGGCAACAATCAGCCCCAGCATTTT,CASSLGTGGNNQPQHF
NA,TRBV5-8,NA,TRBJ2-1,TGTGCCAGCAGCTTGGTTTTCTACAATGAGCAGTTCTTC,CASSLVFYNEQFF
NA,TRBV6-2/TRBV6-3,NA,TRBJ2-1,TGTGCCAGCAGTTCTGTGCGTTCCAGGGTCGGGGAGAATGAGCAGTTCTTC,CASSSVRSRVGENEQFF
TRBD2,TRBV7-9,NA,TRBJ2-1,TGTGCCAGCAGCACCTTGGCGGGAGGGCCCAACAATGAGCAGTTCTTC,CASSTLAGGPNNEQFF
NA,TRBV9,few,TRBJ1-5,TGTGCCAGCAGCGTGGAGGGGAGCAATCAGCCCCAGCATTTT,CASSVEGSNQPQHF
TRBD1,TRBV15,NA,TRBJ1-4,TGTGCCACCAGCAGAGGCCGGACAGGGGAAAAACTGTTTTTT,CATSRGRTGEKLFF
NA,TRBV19,NA,TRBJ2-3,TGTGCCAGTAGTTTAGACCGAGGAATGACAGATACGCAGTATTTT,CASSLDRGMTDTQYF
NA,TRBV19,NA,TRBJ1-2,TGTGCCAGTAGTATACGAAGGACCTCCGCCACTAACTATGGCTACACCTTC,CASSIRRTSATNYGYTF
NA,TRBV6-2/TRBV6-3,many,TRBJ2-2,TGTGCCAGCAGTTACCTCGAAGAGGGAGCCGGGGAGCTGTTTTTT,CASSYLEEGAGELFF
TRBD2,TRBV20-1,NA,TRBJ2-1,TGCAGTGCCAGGGCTAGCGGCTATGAGCAGTTCTTC,CSARASGYEQFF
TRBD1,TRBV30,few,TRBJ1-2,TGTGCTCAGACTCGACAGGGATATTCGGGCTACACCTTC,CAQTRQGYSGYTF
NA,TRBV7-3,few,TRBJ2-3,TGTGCCAGGACCCCGGGCAGAGTCACAGATACGCAGTATTTT,CARTPGRVTDTQYF
NA,TRBV7-9,NA,TRBJ2-5,TGTGCCAGCAGCTTTTTCCAGGCAGGGCGATCACAAGAGACCCAGTACTTC,CASSFFQAGRSQETQYF
TRBD2,TRBV27,NA,TRBJ2-7,TGTGCCAGCAGTGGCGGGGCTAGCGGGAGGTACGAGCAGTACTTC,CASSGGASGRYEQYF
TRBD1,TRBV10-3,few,TRBJ1-1,TGTGCCATCGGTACGGACAGGGGGCTGGTAGCTTTCTTT,CAIGTDRGLVAFF
NA,TRBV7-2,NA,TRBJ2-6,TGTGCCAGCAGCTTGGAAGGATACCCTGGGGCCAACGGCCTGACTTTC,CASSLEGYPGANGLTF